This T cell receptor (beta chain) stems from a study of beta chain features in type 1 diabetes. The sequenced template was cDNA made from the entire isolated RNA. Naive, central memory and regulatory T cell samples averaged roughly 3.6 million reads. TCRdb keeps only in-frame clones here, not all; method: immunoSEQ multiplex PCR. The data contain about 320,000 clones, 14% of them singletons. Findings and limits, study-wide: Across all four CD4+ subsets, people with type 1 diabetes showed modestly shorter TCRB CDR3s. The question of HLA type influencing TCRB rearrangement was one that remained unresolved here. PCR, the amplification step, might favor shorter templates, equally in patients and controls.

This clone was recorded a few times. Its antigen is unidentified. Sequenced input: central memory CD4+ T cells from blood. The receptor was isolated from a man aged 25 to 40 in good health.

Written as DNA, the CDR3 is TGTGCCAGCTCACCAGGAGAGGGGAACCAAGAGACCCAGTACTTC. Translated, it gives CASSPGEGNQETQYF. This rearrangement joins TRBV18 to TRBJ2-5, with D possibly called TRBD1 or TRBD2 (5 bases each). Germline V gene sequence: CDR1 KGHSH, CDR2 LQKENI. This CDR3 comprises 15 residues. The V end lost 2 bases, the J end lost 0 bases, and 10 bases lay between the germline ends.